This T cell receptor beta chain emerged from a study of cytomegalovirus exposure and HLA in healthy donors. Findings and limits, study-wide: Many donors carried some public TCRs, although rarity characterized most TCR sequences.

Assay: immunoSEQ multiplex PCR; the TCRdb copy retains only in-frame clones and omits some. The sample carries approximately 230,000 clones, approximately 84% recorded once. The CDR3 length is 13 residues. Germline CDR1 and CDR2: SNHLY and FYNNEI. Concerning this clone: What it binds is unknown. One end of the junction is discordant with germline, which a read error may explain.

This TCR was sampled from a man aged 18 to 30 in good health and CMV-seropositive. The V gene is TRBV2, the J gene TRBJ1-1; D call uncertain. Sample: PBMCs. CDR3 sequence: CASNEQPNTEAFF. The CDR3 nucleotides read TGTGCCAGCAATGAACAACCGAACACTGAAGCTTTCTTT.